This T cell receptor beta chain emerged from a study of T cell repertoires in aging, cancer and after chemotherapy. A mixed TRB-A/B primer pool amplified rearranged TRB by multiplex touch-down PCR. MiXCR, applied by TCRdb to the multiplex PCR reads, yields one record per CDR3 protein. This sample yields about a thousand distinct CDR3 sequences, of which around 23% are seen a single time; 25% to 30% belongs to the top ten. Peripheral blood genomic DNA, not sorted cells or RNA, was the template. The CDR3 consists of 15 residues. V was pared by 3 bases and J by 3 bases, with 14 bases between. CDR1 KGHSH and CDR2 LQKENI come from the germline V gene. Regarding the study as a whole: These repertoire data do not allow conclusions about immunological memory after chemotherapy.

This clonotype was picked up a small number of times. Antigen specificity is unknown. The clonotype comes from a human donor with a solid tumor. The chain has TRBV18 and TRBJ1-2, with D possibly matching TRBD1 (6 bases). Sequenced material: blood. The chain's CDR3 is CASSPTDRIYYGYTF. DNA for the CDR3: TGTGCCAGCTCACCCACGGACAGAATTTACTATGGCTACACCTTC.